Listed here are 7 T cell receptor beta chains from one sample, sequenced in a study of T-cell memory formation after mild COVID-19. TCRdb reanalysed the 5' RACE reads using MiXCR and keeps one entry per CDR3 protein. The repertoire holds roughly 510,000 distinct CDR3 sequences, with around 15% as singletons. Sequencing input: PBMCs or a T cell subset sorted from them (not recorded which). Receptors originate from an adult woman who had mild COVID-19 (a few samples of this study predate the infection). Cell type and time point are not known.

This chain joins TRBV25-1 and TRBJ2-2, with TRBD2 matching 8 bases. Germline lookup yields CDR1 MGHDK and CDR2 SYGVNS. V lost 3 bases to trimming and J lost 5 bases; unmatched junction nucleotides: 8. This CDR3 region has 16 residues. The CDR3 DNA reads TGTGCCAGCAGTGACCCCCGGGGGGGTGAGACCGGGGAGCTGTTTTTT. Translating gives CASSDPRGGETGELFF.

The rearrangement links TRBV12-3 or TRBV12-4 to TRBJ1-5; D ambiguous. The V gene lost 6 bases and the J gene lost 2 bases, with 11 bases spanning the gap. The CDR3 is 14 residues long. CDR3 nucleotides: TGTGCCAGCAGCCAAGCGAGGGGCAATCAGCCCCAGCATTTT. It translates to CASSQARGNQPQHF.

This clonotype was counted a few times. The chain joins TRBV3-1 to TRBJ2-5; 9 nucleotides match TRBD2. Germline trimming cut 1 base from V and 4 bases from J; bases unmatched to any gene: 4. The germline V gene encodes CDR1 LGHDT and CDR2 YNNKEL (reference sequence). The CDR3 loop spans 15 amino acids. CDR3 DNA sequence: TGTGCCAGCAGCCAAGGCGGGGGGGCCCCAGAGACCCAGTACTTC. Translation gives CASSQGGGAPETQYF.

The chain carries TRBV25-1 and TRBJ2-3; no definite D call. In germline, CDR1 is MGHDK, CDR2 SYGVNS. V lost 2 bases to trimming and J lost 2 bases, with 8 bases between them. This CDR3 has 14 amino acids. CDR3 loop: CASSENSLTDTQYF. DNA for the CDR3: TGTGCCAGCAGTGAAAACTCCCTCACAGATACGCAGTATTTT.

In this sample, this clonotype turned up many times. The rearrangement joins TRBV6-5 to TRBJ2-1; 10 nucleotides agree with TRBD1. V lost 5 bases and J lost 5; bases outside the gene matches: 3. This CDR3 has 14 residues. Germline CDR1 and CDR2: MNHEY and SVGAGI. In DNA, the CDR3 is TGTGCCAGCAGTAAGGACAGGGGGAACAATGAGCAGTTCTTC. Amino acid sequence: CASSKDRGNNEQFF.

This clonotype was seen a few times. The rearrangement links TRBV5-1 to TRBJ2-5, with TRBD2 as a possible D gene (7 bases). The V end was cut by 0 bases, the J end by 4 bases, with 13 bases between. Per the germline V gene, CDR1 is SGHRS and CDR2 is YFSETQ. This CDR3 has 15 residues. The CDR3 sequence is CASSLEGGGRETQYF. The CDR3 region has the DNA TGCGCCAGCAGCTTGGAAGGGGGGGGACGAGAGACCCAGTACTTC. The full variable domain, in which reference TRBV5-1 and TRBJ2-5 provide the parts outside the CDR3, is KAGVTQTPRYLIKTRGQQVTLSCSPISGHRSVSWYQQTPGQGLQFLFEYFSETQRNKGNFPGRFSGRQFSNSRSEMNVSTLELGDSALYLCASSLEGGGRETQYFGPGTRLLVL.

This clonotype was observed at least ten times. The V gene is TRBV7-3, the J gene TRBJ2-3; weak D call: TRBD2 (5 bases). Trimming took off 5 bases at V and 1 base at J, with 10 bases between the two ends. Germline CDR1 is SGHTA and CDR2 is FQGTGA. The CDR3 sequence is 14 residues long. CDR3 bases: TGTGCCAGCAGCCCCCAAGCGGGCACAGATACGCAGTATTTT. Encoded protein: CASSPQAGTDTQYF.